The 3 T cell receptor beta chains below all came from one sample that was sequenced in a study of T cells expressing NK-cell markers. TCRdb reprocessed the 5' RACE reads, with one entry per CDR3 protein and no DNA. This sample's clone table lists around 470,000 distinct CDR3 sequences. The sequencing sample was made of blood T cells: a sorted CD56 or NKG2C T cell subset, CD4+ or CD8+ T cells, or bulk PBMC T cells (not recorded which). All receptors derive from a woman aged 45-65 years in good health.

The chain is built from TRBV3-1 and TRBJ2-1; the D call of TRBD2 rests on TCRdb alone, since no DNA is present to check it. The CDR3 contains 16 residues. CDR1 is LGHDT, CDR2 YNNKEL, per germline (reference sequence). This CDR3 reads CASSQGVARFGDEQFF.

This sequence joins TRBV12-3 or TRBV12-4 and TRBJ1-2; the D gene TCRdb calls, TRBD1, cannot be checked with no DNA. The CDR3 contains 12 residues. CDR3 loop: CASSFSGSGYTF.

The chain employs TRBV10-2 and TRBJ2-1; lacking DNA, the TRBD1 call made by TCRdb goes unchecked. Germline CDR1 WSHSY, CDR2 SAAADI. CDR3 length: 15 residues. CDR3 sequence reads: CASIPVNPEDNEQFF.